These 19 T cell receptor beta chains originate from one sample sequenced in a study of cytomegalovirus exposure and HLA in healthy donors. The PCR made use of 60 Vbeta and 13 Jbeta primers. Only in-frame clones appear in the TCRdb table, and some are missing; sequencing was by immunoSEQ multiplex PCR. The repertoire includes roughly 150,000 clones, almost 85% of them detected once, and around 6.2% sits in the top ten. Sequencing was carried out using PBMCs. These receptors originate from a young man in good health and CMV-seropositive.

This clone showed up just a few times. V and J are TRBV7-9 and TRBJ2-3; tentative D call: TRBD2 (6 bases). V lost 6 bases and J lost 2, with 12 bases in between. The CDR3 is made up of 14 amino acids. Germline lookup yields CDR1 SEHNR and CDR2 FQNEAQ (reference sequence). This CDR3 reads CASRSTSFTDTQYF. DNA for the CDR3: TGTGCCAGCAGATCGACTAGTTTCACAGATACGCAGTATTTT.

The chain links TRBV19 to TRBJ2-7, with a tentative D call TRBD1 (5 bases). V was pared by 6 bases and J by 0 bases, with 12 bases between. CDR1 and CDR2 from the germline V gene are LNHDA and SQIVND (reference sequence). The length of the CDR3 is 14 residues. As DNA, the CDR3 is TGTGCCAGTAGGCGTCAGGGAAGCTCCTACGAGCAGTACTTC. Its protein product is CASRRQGSSYEQYF.

The rearrangement joins TRBV7-2 to TRBJ1-2; 8 bases are a match to TRBD1. The V segment lost 4 bases and the J segment 3 bases; nucleotides outside the gene matches: 1. Per the germline V gene, CDR1 is SGHTA and CDR2 is FQGNSA. The CDR3 runs to 13 residues. In DNA form, the CDR3 reads TGTGCCAGCAGCTCGGACAGGGACTATGGCTACACCTTC. Residues: CASSSDRDYGYTF.

This clone was seen only once. The chain combines TRBV7-2 with TRBJ2-7, with 7 nucleotides matching TRBD2. Germline lookup yields CDR1 SGHTA and CDR2 FQGNSA. V shed 0 bases and J 1 base; nucleotides not matched to a gene: 3. The CDR3 runs to 15 residues. CDR3 protein: CASSLALGGSYEQYF. The DNA for the CDR3 is TGTGCCAGCAGCTTAGCTTTGGGGGGGTCCTACGAGCAGTACTTC.

Concerning this clone: Germline is not matched at one junction end, which may reflect a read error. CDR3 amino acids: CAWSVPGTGANGLTF. As DNA, the CDR3 is TGTGCCTGGAGTGTACCCGGGACTGGGGCCAACGGCCTGACTTTC. This chain uses TRBV30 with TRBJ2-6; possibly TRBD2 for D (6 bases). The CDR3 consists of 15 residues. The germline CDR1 and CDR2 sequences are GTSNPN and SVGIG (reference sequence).

The J gene is TRBJ1-2, the V gene TRBV2, with 12 bases aligning to TRBD1. The V gene end was trimmed by 6 bases and the J gene end by 4 bases; junction bases not matched to a gene: 9. CDR1 and CDR2 from the germline V gene are SNHLY and FYNNEI. The CDR3 is made up of 16 amino acids. CDR3 sequence reads: CASRPGTGGDLYGYTF. Here the CDR3 DNA reads TGTGCCAGCAGGCCCGGGACAGGGGGCGATCTCTATGGCTACACCTTC.

The chain couples TRBV9 to TRBJ1-1, with D possibly TRBD1 on 5 matching bases. The germline CDR1 and CDR2 sequences are SGDLS and YYNGEE. Trimming shortened V by 3 bases and J by 0 bases, and 15 bases separated the two germline ends. The CDR3 extends over 16 amino acids. The CDR3 sequence: CASSARGQPMNTEAFF. Written as DNA, the CDR3 is TGTGCCAGCAGCGCAAGGGGTCAACCCATGAACACTGAAGCTTTCTTT.

V gene TRBV5-1 combines with J gene TRBJ2-1; TRBD1 aligns across 9 bases. The CDR3 covers 15 residues. Germline V gene data show CDR1 as SGHRS and CDR2 as YFSETQ. J was trimmed by 4 bases and V by 0 bases; bases with no gene match: 2. The CDR3 DNA follows: TGCGCCAGCAGCTTGGGGGACAGGGAATACAATGAGCAGTTCTTC. Translated, it gives CASSLGDREYNEQFF.

The chain uses TRBV6-1 and TRBJ1-4; D gene uncertain. This CDR3 has 15 amino acids. In germline, CDR1 is MNHNS, CDR2 SASEGT. The V end was cut by 0 bases, the J end by 11 bases, with 16 bases between. The CDR3 protein is CASSEARVYQAKLFF. The CDR3 coding sequence is TGTGCCAGCAGTGAAGCCCGGGTATATCAAGCTAAACTGTTTTTT.

The V gene is TRBV5-1, the J gene TRBJ2-1, with no clear D. The CDR3 loop spans 13 amino acids. Trimming took off 1 base at V and 7 bases at J, with 9 bases between the two ends. Per germline, CDR1 SGHRS and CDR2 YFSETQ. The CDR3 nucleotides read TGCGCCAGCAGCTTGCCGACAATGAATGAGCAGTTCTTC. Protein: CASSLPTMNEQFF.

The chain recombines TRBV30 with TRBJ2-7; 11 bases align to TRBD1. Germline assignment: CDR1 GTSNPN and CDR2 SVGIG (reference sequence). CDR3 length: 13 residues. The ends lost 4 bases at V and 4 bases at J; junction bases unmatched: 3. The DNA for the CDR3 is TGTGCCTGGATTGGACAGGGGGCTTACGAGCAGTACTTC. Translated: CAWIGQGAYEQYF. The full variable domain, its missing parts supplied by reference TRBV30 and TRBJ2-7, is SQTIHQWPATLVQPVGSPLSLECTVEGTSNPNLYWYRQAAGRGLQLLFYSVGIGQISSEVPQNLSASRPQDRQFILSSKKLLLSDSGFYLCAWIGQGAYEQYFGPGTRLTVT.

V is TRBV19 and J is TRBJ2-4, with 9 bases identical to TRBD1. CDR1 is LNHDA, CDR2 SQIVND, per germline (reference sequence). This CDR3 spans 17 amino acids. J was trimmed by 2 bases and V by 0 bases; bases with no gene match: 5. CDR3 region: CASSIDHRGRSKNIQYF. Written as DNA, the CDR3 is TGTGCCAGTAGTATAGACCACAGGGGGCGATCCAAAAACATTCAGTACTTC. Full variable domain (missing parts from reference TRBV19 and TRBJ2-4): DGGITQSPKYLFRKEGQNVTLSCEQNLNHDAMYWYRQDPGQGLRLIYYSQIVNDFQKGDIAEGYSVSREKKESFPLTVTSAQKNPTAFYLCASSIDHRGRSKNIQYFGAGTRLSVL.

This rearrangement joins TRBV11-2 to TRBJ2-7, with D tentatively TRBD2 (6 bases). The CDR3 is made up of 15 amino acids. V was cut by 1 base and J by 7 bases, with 17 bases left in between. CDR1 is SGHAT, CDR2 FQNNGV, per germline. The CDR3 here is CASSLGGSGLLEQYF. As DNA, the CDR3 is TGTGCCAGCAGCTTAGGGGGTAGCGGACTATTAGAGCAGTACTTC.

V and J are TRBV28 and TRBJ2-5; 7 positions agree with TRBD2. CDR1 and CDR2 from the germline V gene are MDHEN and SYDVKM. The length of the CDR3 is 18 residues. V lost 1 base to trimming and J lost 5 bases; unmatched junction nucleotides: 16. The CDR3 loop is CASSLSLWGGSRMETQYF. The CDR3 nucleotides are TGTGCCAGCAGTTTATCTTTATGGGGAGGGAGCCGTATGGAGACCCAGTACTTC.

The V gene is TRBV6-6, the J gene TRBJ1-2; 7 positions agree with TRBD1. V gave up 2 bases and J gave up 5 bases; unmatched junction bases: 2. CDR1 and CDR2 (germline): MNHNY, SVGAGI (reference sequence). The CDR3 is made up of 13 amino acids. In nucleotides, the CDR3 is TGTGCCAGCAGTTACGGGACAGAGTATGGCTACACCTTC. This codes for CASSYGTEYGYTF.

V usage is TRBV5-1 and J usage is TRBJ2-1, with D unclear. CDR1 is SGHRS and CDR2 is YFSETQ in the germline V gene. Trimming took off 0 bases at V and 4 bases at J, with 8 bases between the two ends. The CDR3 extends over 14 amino acids. The CDR3 DNA follows: TGCGCCAGCAGCTTGGACGCACAGTACAATGAGCAGTTCTTC. This gives the protein CASSLDAQYNEQFF.

This clone showed up just a few times. This chain uses TRBV5-1 with TRBJ2-7; 10 positions match TRBD2. CDR3 size: 15 residues. Germline CDR1 SGHRS, CDR2 YFSETQ. J lost 7 bases, V lost 7 bases, and 14 bases had no gene match. The CDR3: CASYVGAGGPGEQYF. The CDR3 DNA follows: TGCGCCAGCTATGTTGGAGCGGGAGGGCCGGGAGAGCAGTACTTC.

This chain uses TRBV2 with TRBJ1-6; TRBD1 agrees at 10 bases. Germline CDR1 reads SNHLY; CDR2 reads FYNNEI. The CDR3 is made up of 15 amino acids. V shed 2 bases and J 12 bases; nucleotides not matched to a gene: 7. The CDR3 region is CASSEWGQGLRPLHF. The CDR3 DNA reads as TGTGCCAGCAGTGAATGGGGACAGGGGCTTCGACCCCTCCACTTT.

Here the CDR3 reads CASSPWTGTNEKLFF. CDR3 sequence (DNA): TGTGCCAGCAGCCCCTGGACAGGAACTAATGAAAAACTGTTTTTT. The V and J genes are TRBV11-2 and TRBJ1-4; 7 bases map to TRBD1. V dropped 5 bases and J dropped 1; count of bases not matched to a gene: 4. Looked up from germline, CDR1 is SGHAT and CDR2 is FQNNGV. This CDR3 has 15 amino acids.